Included here is one T cell receptor beta chain sequence, with context. Its antigen is unknown. It was with 60 Vbeta and 13 Jbeta primers that the PCR ran. Using immunoSEQ multiplex PCR, the repertoire was profiled, and TCRdb retains in-frame clones only, with some absent. The table lists some 120,000 clones, 77% of them singletons. This entry is derived from a study of cytomegalovirus exposure and HLA in healthy donors. Study as a whole: Out of roughly 200 million T cells, an earlier analysis found 117 million unique TCR beta sequences in total.

The study's findings and limits: Productive rates of about 87% or about 30% were seen for most TCR beta V segments in an earlier analysis. The study assumed roughly uniform donor sequencing depth for presence/absence analyses. In a later analysis, specific HLA alleles were associated with around 17,000 TCR beta sequences at a 0.05 false discovery rate.

CDR1 LNHDA and CDR2 SQIVND come from the germline V gene (reference sequence). The length of the CDR3 is 14 residues. Unmatched junction bases numbered 8, after V lost 6 bases and J lost 7 bases. The V gene is TRBV19, the J gene TRBJ1-5; 8 bases match TRBD1. Sequenced: PBMCs. The TCR comes from a man aged 18 to 29 in good health and CMV-seropositive. Written as DNA, the CDR3 is TGTGCCAGTAGGGACAGGGAAAAGAGACAGCCCCAGCATTTT. Translation: CASRDREKRQPQHF.